The 5 T cell receptor beta chains in this list originate from one sample, sequenced in a study of metastatic and nonmetastatic thyroid tumors. TCRdb re-called the PCR reads with MiXCR. This sample carries approximately 69,000 clones, approximately 15% of them seen once, and the ten largest clones take more than 6.5%. The entire patient cohort was treatment-naive prior to thyroid surgery. The material sequenced was blood. These TCRs come from a male donor with papillary thyroid cancer or a benign thyroid nodule (not recorded which). Some clones in this sample may be carry-over from other donors' samples.

This clone was found many times. V usage is TRBV7-9 and J usage is TRBJ1-1, with 7 bases matching TRBD1. The length of the CDR3 is 12 residues. CDR1 is SEHNR, CDR2 FQNEAQ, per germline (reference sequence). J gave up 11 bases and V 5 bases, and 8 bases lay outside the gene matches. The CDR3 region is CASSPEQGRAFF. CDR3 in DNA: TGTGCCAGCAGCCCGGAACAGGGGCGTGCTTTCTTT.

This clone was counted ten times or more. The genes are TRBV6-5 and TRBJ2-7; 8 bases line up with TRBD1. This CDR3 is built from 17 residues. V lost 1 base to trimming and J lost 5 bases; unmatched junction nucleotides: 13. Germline V gene lookup returns CDR1 MNHEY and CDR2 SVGAGI. The CDR3 sequence: CASSYWAGGAEEHEQYF. Written as DNA, the CDR3 is TGTGCCAGCAGTTACTGGGCAGGGGGCGCGGAAGAGCACGAGCAGTACTTC.

Concerning this clone: A much more abundant neighbour one base away suggests this may be a read error. The chain is built from TRBV7-8 and TRBJ2-2; D is unclear. The CDR3 is 14 residues long. V shed 6 bases and J shed 8 bases, with 16 bases lying between them. Per germline, CDR1 SGHVS and CDR2 FQNEAQ. The CDR3 region is CASRVGMVLGELFF. For the CDR3, the DNA is TGTGCCAGCAGGGTGGGAATGGTATTGGGGGAGCTGTTTTTT.

This clone was seen at least ten times. The J gene is TRBJ2-2, the V gene TRBV3-1; D gene uncertain. The germline V gene has CDR1 LGHDT and CDR2 YNNKEL (reference sequence). This CDR3 has 15 amino acids. V was trimmed by 1 base and J by 1 base, leaving 7 bases between them. The CDR3 coding sequence is TGTGCCAGCAGCCAAGGTCCCCAGAACACCGGGGAGCTGTTTTTT. As protein: CASSQGPQNTGELFF.

Here the CDR3 DNA reads TGCGCCAGCAGCCAAGTGGGACAGGCCGCGAACACCGGGGAGCTGTTTTTT. Amino acid sequence: CASSQVGQAANTGELFF. The chain is built from TRBV4-1 and TRBJ2-2, with 8 bases lining up with TRBD1. The CDR3 sequence is 17 residues long. Trimming took 1 base from V and 0 from J; bases not matched to a gene: 4. From germline, CDR1 is MGHRA and CDR2 YSYEKL.